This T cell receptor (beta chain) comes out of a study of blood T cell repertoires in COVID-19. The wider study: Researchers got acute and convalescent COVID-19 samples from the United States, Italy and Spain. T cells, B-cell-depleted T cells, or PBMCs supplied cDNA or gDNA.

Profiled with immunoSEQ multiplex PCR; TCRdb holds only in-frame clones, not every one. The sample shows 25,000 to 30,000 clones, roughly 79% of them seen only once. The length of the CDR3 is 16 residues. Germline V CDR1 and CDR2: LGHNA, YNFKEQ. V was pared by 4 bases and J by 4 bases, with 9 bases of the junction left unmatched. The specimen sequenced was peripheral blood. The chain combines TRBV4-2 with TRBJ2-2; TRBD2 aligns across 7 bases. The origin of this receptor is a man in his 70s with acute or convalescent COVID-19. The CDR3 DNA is TGTGCCAGCAGCCCGATGATGTGGGGGGGCACCGGGGAGCTGTTTTTT. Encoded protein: CASSPMMWGGTGELFF.